The sequence of this T cell receptor beta chain was determined in a study of CD8+CD57+ T cells in acquired aplastic anemia. Study-wide points: Twenty-nine CD8+ CDR3 sequences were shared between patients and controls. Patients did not significantly differ from controls in CD8+ Simpson's diversity.

The CDR3 loop spans 12 amino acids. V shed 5 bases and J shed 9 bases, with 16 bases lying between them. CDR1 DFQATT and CDR2 SNEGSKA come from the germline V gene (reference sequence). As regards this clonotype: No antigen is known for it.

Genomic DNA templated the TCR beta VDJ and CDR3 profiling. In TCRdb, the reads were re-called with MiXCR into one record per CDR3 protein. The repertoire includes about 200,000 distinct CDR3 sequences, around three fifths of them detected once, and roughly 53% sits in the top ten. Sequencing was done on patients that had shown CD8+CD57+ cell expansion by flow cytometry. The V gene is TRBV20-1, the J gene TRBJ2-5; D is uncertain. The TCR originated in a human donor with aplastic anemia. Sequencing was done on a sample of sorted CD4+, CD8+, or CD8+CD57+ T cells (not recorded which) from PBMCs. CDR3 amino acids: CSALMGNVAQYF. The CDR3 nucleotides are TGCAGTGCTCTTATGGGCAACGTGGCCCAGTACTTC.